The clone carrying this T cell receptor (beta chain) was seen once. What it recognizes is unknown. This sample is drawn from a study of neoadjuvant nivolumab and ipilimumab in lung cancer. Study summary: The combination arm added day-1 ipilimumab 1 mg/kg to nivolumab 3 mg/kg on days 1, 15, 29. Findings of the study overall: Only a single major-pathologic-response sample was available for clonality analysis.

Germline CDR1 SGHDT, CDR2 YYEEEE. The V and J ends lost 0 bases and 0 bases respectively, with 18 bases between them. The CDR3 has 18 amino acids. TCRdb's table, derived via immunoSEQ multiplex PCR, lists solely in-frame clones and lacks some. The sample holds 26,000 or so clones, approximately 86% seen once. Specimen: tumor tissue, collected after neoadjuvant nivolumab, alone or with ipilimumab, at or shortly before surgery. This chain uses TRBV5-6 with TRBJ1-1; D remains unclear. The sequence was obtained from an adult with non-small cell lung cancer. Here the CDR3 reads CASSLDGGLILMNTEAFF. In nucleotides, the CDR3 is TGTGCCAGCAGCTTGGATGGAGGGTTGATACTAATGAACACTGAAGCTTTCTTT.